A single sample gave rise to the 21 T cell receptor beta chains below, sequenced in a study of early T cells in non-severe SARS-CoV-2 infection. Using its own MiXCR run on the 5' RACE reads, TCRdb lists one record per CDR3 protein. The sample records over 50,000 distinct CDR3 sequences, under 8.5% being singletons. Sequencing was carried out using whole blood. The receptors were sampled from an adult who was a healthcare worker with PCR-confirmed SARS-CoV-2 infection or an uninfected control (not recorded which).

The V gene is TRBV7-9, the J gene TRBJ2-1, with a possible D match to TRBD2 (5 bases). The V gene lost 7 bases and the J gene lost 6 bases, with 16 bases spanning the gap. CDR1 and CDR2 from the germline V gene are SEHNR and FQNEAQ (reference sequence). The CDR3 sequence is 14 residues long. The CDR3 sequence: CASTDYRQSNEQFF. Written as DNA, the CDR3 is TGTGCCAGCACAGACTACCGGCAGTCCAATGAGCAGTTCTTC.

This clonotype was picked up many times. The rearrangement joins TRBV5-5 to TRBJ2-7; TRBD1 matches 9 bases. V lost 3 bases, J lost 0 bases, and 4 bases stayed unmatched. CDR1 and CDR2 from the germline V gene are SGHKS and YYEKEE (reference sequence). This CDR3 has 15 amino acids. The CDR3 loop reads CASSWTGDPSYEQYF. The CDR3, as DNA: TGTGCCAGCAGCTGGACAGGGGACCCCTCCTACGAGCAGTACTTC.

This clonotype appeared many times. The CDR3 loop reads CASSPNDNDEQYF. The CDR3 DNA is TGTGCCAGCAGTCCGAATGACAACGACGAGCAGTACTTC. This rearrangement joins TRBV12-3 or TRBV12-4 to TRBJ2-7; D unresolved. The V end lost 5 bases, the J end lost 5 bases, and 13 bases lay between the germline ends. This CDR3 is 13 amino acids long.

This clonotype turned up a few times. The chain combines TRBV7-8 with TRBJ2-3; the match to TRBD2 covers 12 bases. V was pared by 5 bases and J by 14 bases, with 8 bases of the junction left unmatched. The CDR3 has 13 residues. Germline V lookup: CDR1 SGHVS, CDR2 FQNEAQ. The CDR3 loop reads CASSTRTSGNAYF. CDR3 sequence (DNA): TGTGCCAGCAGCACCCGGACTAGCGGGAATGCGTATTTT.

V and J are TRBV7-6 and TRBJ2-1; 10 positions match TRBD2. V trimming: 5 bases; J trimming: 8 bases; junction bases outside the gene matches: 6. This CDR3 comprises 14 residues. CDR1 is SGHVS, CDR2 FNYEAQ, per germline. The CDR3 loop is CASSPIAGGDEQFF. Here the CDR3 DNA reads TGTGCCAGCAGCCCCATAGCGGGAGGCGATGAGCAGTTCTTC.

This clonotype turned up a few times. The gene calls are TRBV7-2 and TRBJ2-1, with 11 positions matching TRBD2. This CDR3 contains 16 residues. V lost 5 bases, J lost 5 bases, and 8 bases stayed unmatched. The V gene's germline CDR1 is SGHTA and CDR2 FQGNSA. For the CDR3, the DNA is TGTGCCAGCAGCCGTTGGGGACTAGCGGTGAACAATGAGCAGTTCTTC. This gives the protein CASSRWGLAVNNEQFF. Full variable domain (rest looked up from reference TRBV7-2 and TRBJ2-1): GAGVSQSPSNKVTEKGKDVELRCDPISGHTALYWYRQSLGQGLEFLIYFQGNSAPDKSGLPSDRFSAERTGGSVSTLTIQRTQQEDSAVYLCASSRWGLAVNNEQFFGPGTRLTVL.

This clonotype has at least ten counts. V is TRBV11-2 and J is TRBJ2-7; D unresolved. V was shortened by 3 bases and J by 2 bases, with 11 bases between the two germline ends. Looked up from germline, CDR1 is SGHAT and CDR2 is FQNNGV. This CDR3 contains 14 residues. CDR3 region: CASSLPGEPYEQYF. For the CDR3, the DNA is TGTGCCAGCAGCTTGCCAGGAGAACCCTACGAGCAGTACTTC.

The table lists this clonotype with a few counts. The chain employs TRBV20-1 and TRBJ2-3, with a tentative D call TRBD2 (6 bases). CDR1 is DFQATT, CDR2 SNEGSKA, per germline (reference sequence). The CDR3 consists of 13 residues. V was pared by 6 bases and J by 6 bases, with 16 bases between. CDR3 nucleotide sequence: TGCAGTGCCAGCAGGACTATTTCCGATACGCAGTATTTT. Its protein product is CSASRTISDTQYF.

Judged by abundance, this clonotype is medium-sized. The rearrangement uses TRBV27 and TRBJ2-2; no firm D call. The CDR3 runs 10 residues. V was shortened by 8 bases and J by 8 bases, with 6 bases between the two germline ends. The germline CDR1 and CDR2 sequences are MNHEY and SMNVEV (reference sequence). CDR3 coding DNA: TGTGCCAGCCCGCTTGGGGAGCTGTTTTTT. Its protein product is CASPLGELFF.

This clonotype came up many times. This rearrangement joins TRBV6-2 or TRBV6-3 to TRBJ2-3, with 7 bases fitting TRBD2. Germline trimming cut 5 bases from V and 6 bases from J; bases unmatched to any gene: 5. The CDR3 loop spans 13 amino acids. The germline V gene encodes CDR1 MNHEY and CDR2 SVGEGT. CDR3 loop: CASSEGGFDTQYF. CDR3 DNA sequence: TGTGCCAGCAGTGAGGGAGGGTTCGATACGCAGTATTTT.

This sequence joins TRBV3-1 and TRBJ2-7, with a tentative D call TRBD2 (6 bases). The CDR3 is 15 residues long. Germline V gene lookup returns CDR1 LGHDT and CDR2 YNNKEL (reference sequence). Trimming took 0 bases from V and 4 from J, leaving 13 bases between them. The CDR3 is CASSQDPSSAYEQYF. CDR3 coding DNA: TGTGCCAGCAGCCAAGATCCGTCTAGCGCTTACGAGCAGTACTTC.

This clonotype was observed many times. V and J are TRBV3-1 and TRBJ2-1; D may be TRBD2 (5 bases). V lost 4 bases and J 7 bases, leaving 14 bases between the germline ends. The CDR3 is 14 residues long. CDR1 is LGHDT, CDR2 YNNKEL, per germline (reference sequence). The CDR3 DNA is TGTGCCAGCAGCCCTAGCCGGCCGCGGAATGAGCAGTTCTTC. Its protein product is CASSPSRPRNEQFF.

The chain recombines TRBV20-1 with TRBJ2-3; 9 bases are a match to TRBD2. The CDR3 consists of 15 residues. The germline CDR1 and CDR2 sequences are DFQATT and SNEGSKA (reference sequence). The junction had 11 bases not matched to a gene; V was cut back by 5 bases and J by 5 bases. The CDR3 reads CSAPTPSGGKDTQYF. The CDR3, as DNA: TGCAGTGCTCCCACCCCCAGCGGGGGGAAAGATACGCAGTATTTT.

The chain combines TRBV5-1 with TRBJ2-3; D is unclear. Germline V gene sequence: CDR1 SGHRS, CDR2 YFSETQ. The V gene lost 4 bases and the J gene lost 1 base, with 13 bases spanning the gap. This CDR3 comprises 15 residues. CDR3 bases: TGCGCCAGCAGCCCCGACCCCCAGCGCACAGATACGCAGTATTTT. Its translation: CASSPDPQRTDTQYF.

This clonotype has at least ten counts. V gene TRBV20-1 combines with J gene TRBJ2-1, with TRBD2 as a possible D gene (5 bases). Per germline, CDR1 DFQATT and CDR2 SNEGSKA (reference sequence). The CDR3 has 14 residues. Trimming removed 3 bases from V and 6 bases from J, with 15 bases in between. CDR3 nucleotide sequence: TGCAGTGCTAGCGTGGGAGCCCGCGCCAATGAGCAGTTCTTC. It codes for CSASVGARANEQFF.

The chain recombines TRBV20-1 with TRBJ2-2; D call uncertain. CDR1 and CDR2 from the germline V gene are DFQATT and SNEGSKA (reference sequence). The CDR3 sequence is 14 residues long. Trimming left V 2 bases short and J 7 bases short, with 14 bases between. CDR3 sequence: CSARIYEFGGELFF. CDR3 DNA: TGCAGTGCTAGAATCTACGAATTTGGCGGGGAGCTGTTTTTT.

This clonotype turned up a few times. V and J are TRBV28 and TRBJ2-7; D perhaps matches TRBD2 (5 bases). The CDR3 runs 14 residues. From germline, CDR1 is MDHEN and CDR2 SYDVKM. V was shortened by 5 bases and J by 1 base, with 12 bases between the two germline ends. Here the CDR3 reads CASSEGRTSYEQYF. Here the CDR3 DNA reads TGTGCCAGCAGTGAGGGCCGCACGTCCTACGAGCAGTACTTC.

The chain combines TRBV10-3 with TRBJ2-1, with D uncertain. The CDR3 runs to 11 residues. CDR1 and CDR2 from the germline V gene are ENHRY and SYGVKD. V was cut by 6 bases and J by 5 bases, with 5 bases left in between. CDR3 region: CAISRDNEQFF. The CDR3 nucleotides read TGTGCCATCAGCCGGGACAATGAGCAGTTCTTC.

The chain employs TRBV28 and TRBJ2-7; D is perhaps TRBD1 or TRBD2 (5 bases each). There are 13 residues in the CDR3. Germline V gene sequence: CDR1 MDHEN, CDR2 SYDVKM. V was pared by 6 bases and J by 9 bases, with 18 bases between. CDR3 amino acids: CASRRTRGTWQYF. The CDR3 DNA follows: TGTGCCAGCAGGAGGACGCGAGGGACGTGGCAGTACTTC.

This clonotype was counted between two and nine times. The CDR3 DNA follows: TGTGCCAGCAGTGAATGGCAGGGAGGTGTAGAGACCCAGTACTTC. It codes for CASSEWQGGVETQYF. The chain couples TRBV6-1 to TRBJ2-5; maybe TRBD2 (6 bases). The CDR3 is made up of 15 amino acids. V dropped 2 bases and J dropped 4 bases, with 14 bases sitting between them. CDR1 and CDR2 (germline): MNHNS, SASEGT.

This clonotype was counted a few times. V and J are TRBV14 and TRBJ2-1; maybe TRBD1 (6 bases). Germline assignment: CDR1 SGHDN and CDR2 FVKESK. The CDR3 has 18 amino acids. Trimming cost V 2 bases and J 8 bases, with 25 bases left between them. The CDR3 DNA sequence: TGTGCCAGCAGCCAAATGGTGTGGCCCAATGGACAGAAGGATGAGCAGTTCTTC. Translation: CASSQMVWPNGQKDEQFF.